The following is a T cell receptor (beta chain) sequence with its context. This record comes from a study of blood T cell repertoires in COVID-19. TCRdb keeps only in-frame clones here, not all; method: immunoSEQ multiplex PCR. The table has under 100,000 clones, roughly 86% seen once. This CDR3 has 15 residues. CDR1 is MNHEY, CDR2 SVGAGI, per germline. V shed 6 bases, J shed 3 bases, and the junction held 6 bases outside the gene matches. This TCR derives from a human donor in a cohort sampled during active COVID-19. The chain carries TRBV6-5 and TRBJ1-5, with 9 bases aligning to TRBD1. Input material: peripheral blood. The CDR3 loop reads CASSPDRGDNQPQHF. The CDR3 DNA follows: TGTGCCAGCAGCCCGGACAGGGGTGACAATCAGCCCCAGCATTTT.